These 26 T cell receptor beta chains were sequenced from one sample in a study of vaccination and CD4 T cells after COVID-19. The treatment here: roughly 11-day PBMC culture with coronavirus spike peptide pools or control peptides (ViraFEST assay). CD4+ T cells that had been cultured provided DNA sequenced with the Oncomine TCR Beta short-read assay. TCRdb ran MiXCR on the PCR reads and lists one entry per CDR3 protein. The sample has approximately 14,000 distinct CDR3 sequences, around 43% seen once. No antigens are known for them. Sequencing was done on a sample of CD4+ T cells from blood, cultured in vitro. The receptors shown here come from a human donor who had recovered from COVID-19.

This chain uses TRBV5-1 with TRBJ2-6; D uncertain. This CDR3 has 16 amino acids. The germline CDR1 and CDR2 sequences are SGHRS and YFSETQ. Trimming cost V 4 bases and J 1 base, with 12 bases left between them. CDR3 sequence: CASSRESLSGANVLTF. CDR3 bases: TGCGCCAGCAGCCGAGAGAGCCTATCTGGGGCCAACGTCCTGACTTTC.

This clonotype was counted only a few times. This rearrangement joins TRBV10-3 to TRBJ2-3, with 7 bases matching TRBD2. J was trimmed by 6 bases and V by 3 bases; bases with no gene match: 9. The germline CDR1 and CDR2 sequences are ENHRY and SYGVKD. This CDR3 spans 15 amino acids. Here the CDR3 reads CAISDGGRTVDTQYF. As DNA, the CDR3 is TGTGCCATCAGTGATGGCGGGAGAACTGTGGATACGCAGTATTTT.

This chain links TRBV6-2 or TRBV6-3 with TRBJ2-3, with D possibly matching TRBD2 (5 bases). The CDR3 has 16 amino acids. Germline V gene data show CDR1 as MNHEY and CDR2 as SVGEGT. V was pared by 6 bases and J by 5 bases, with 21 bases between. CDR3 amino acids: CASSPSQAGGIDTQYF. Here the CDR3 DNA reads TGTGCCAGCAGCCCCAGTCAGGCGGGTGGCATAGATACGCAGTATTTT.

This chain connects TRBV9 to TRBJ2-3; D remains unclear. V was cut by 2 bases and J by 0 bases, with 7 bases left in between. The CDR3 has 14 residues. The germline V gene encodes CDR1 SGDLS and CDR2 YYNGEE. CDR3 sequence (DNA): TGTGCCAGCAGCGTGAGGCAGAGCACAGATACGCAGTATTTT. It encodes CASSVRQSTDTQYF. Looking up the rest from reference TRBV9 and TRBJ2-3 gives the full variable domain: DSGVTQTPKHLITATGQRVTLRCSPRSGDLSVYWYQQSLDQGLQFLIQYYNGEERAKGNILERFSAQQFPDLHSELNLSSLELGDSALYFCASSVRQSTDTQYFGPGTRLTVL.

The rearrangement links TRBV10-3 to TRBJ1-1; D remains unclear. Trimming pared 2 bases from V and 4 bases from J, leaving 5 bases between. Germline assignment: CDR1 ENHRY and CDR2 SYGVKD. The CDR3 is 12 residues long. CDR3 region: CAISEPGTEAFF. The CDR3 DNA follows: TGTGCCATCAGTGAGCCCGGCACTGAAGCTTTCTTT.

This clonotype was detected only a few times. CDR3 loop: CASSEGQLSTDTQYF. The DNA for the CDR3 is TGTGCCAGCAGTGAAGGTCAGCTGAGCACAGATACGCAGTATTTT. The chain joins TRBV6-4 to TRBJ2-3; D is unresolved. The CDR3 consists of 15 residues. V shed 3 bases and J shed 0 bases, with 10 bases lying between them. Germline values: CDR1 MRHNA, CDR2 SNTAGT.

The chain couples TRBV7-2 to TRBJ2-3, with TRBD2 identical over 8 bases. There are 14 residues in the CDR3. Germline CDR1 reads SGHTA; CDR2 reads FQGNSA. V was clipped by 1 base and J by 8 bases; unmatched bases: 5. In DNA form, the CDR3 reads TGTGCCAGCAGCTTAGAAGGACTAGCAACTACGCAGTATTTT. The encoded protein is CASSLEGLATTQYF. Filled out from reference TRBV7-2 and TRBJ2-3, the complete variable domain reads GAGVSQSPSNKVTEKGKDVELRCDPISGHTALYWYRQSLGQGLEFLIYFQGNSAPDKSGLPSDRFSAERTGGSVSTLTIQRTQQEDSAVYLCASSLEGLATTQYFGPGTRLTVL.

CDR3 nucleotides: TGCAGTGCTAACTTAAGGGACAGGGGTTTACGAGAGCAGTACTTC. It encodes CSANLRDRGLREQYF. This rearrangement joins TRBV20-1 to TRBJ2-7; 10 bases agree with TRBD1. Germline V gives CDR1 DFQATT, CDR2 SNEGSKA (reference sequence). V was clipped by 4 bases and J by 7 bases; unmatched bases: 13. The length of the CDR3 is 15 residues.

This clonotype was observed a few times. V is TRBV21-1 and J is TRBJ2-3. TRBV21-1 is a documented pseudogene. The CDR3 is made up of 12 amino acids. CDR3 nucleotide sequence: TGTGCCAGCAGCAGGTTTACAGATACGCAGTATTTT. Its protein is CASSRFTDTQYF.

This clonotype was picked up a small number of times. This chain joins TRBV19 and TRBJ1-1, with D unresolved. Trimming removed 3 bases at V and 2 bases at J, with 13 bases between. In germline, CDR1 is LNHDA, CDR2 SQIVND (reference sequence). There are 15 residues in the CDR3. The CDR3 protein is CASSIISGSNTEAFF. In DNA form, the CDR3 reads TGTGCCAGTAGTATCATCTCGGGAAGTAACACTGAAGCTTTCTTT.

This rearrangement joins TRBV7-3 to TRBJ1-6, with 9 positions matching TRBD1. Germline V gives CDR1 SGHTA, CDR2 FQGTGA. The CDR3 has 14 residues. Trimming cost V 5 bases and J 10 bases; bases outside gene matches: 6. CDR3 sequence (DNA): TGTGCCAGCAGCCCCGGGACAGGGAGATCACCCCTCCACTTT. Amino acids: CASSPGTGRSPLHF. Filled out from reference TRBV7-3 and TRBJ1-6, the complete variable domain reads GAGVSQTPSNKVTEKGKYVELRCDPISGHTALYWYRQSLGQGPEFLIYFQGTGAADDSGLPNDRFFAVRPEGSVSTLKIQRTERGDSAVYLCASSPGTGRSPLHFGNGTRLTVT.

CDR3 DNA: TGTGCCAGCAGCACCCGGACCAGCTCCTACAATGAGCAGTTCTTC. It codes for CASSTRTSSYNEQFF. The chain links TRBV7-3 to TRBJ2-1; D is uncertain. The CDR3 consists of 15 residues. The germline V and J ends were trimmed by 5 bases and 0 bases, with 11 bases remaining between them. Looked up from germline, CDR1 is SGHTA and CDR2 is FQGTGA.

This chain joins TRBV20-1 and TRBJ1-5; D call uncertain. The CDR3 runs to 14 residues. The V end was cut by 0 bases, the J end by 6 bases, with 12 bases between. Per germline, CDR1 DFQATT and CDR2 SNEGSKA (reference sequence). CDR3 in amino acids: CSARDIFGGQPQHF. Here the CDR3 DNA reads TGCAGTGCTAGAGACATTTTTGGTGGTCAGCCCCAGCATTTT.

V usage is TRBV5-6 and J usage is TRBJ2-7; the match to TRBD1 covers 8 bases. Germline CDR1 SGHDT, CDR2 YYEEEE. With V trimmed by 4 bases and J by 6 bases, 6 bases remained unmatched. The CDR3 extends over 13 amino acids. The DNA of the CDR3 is TGTGCCAGCAGCCAGGACAGGGATGGCGAGCAGTACTTC. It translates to CASSQDRDGEQYF.

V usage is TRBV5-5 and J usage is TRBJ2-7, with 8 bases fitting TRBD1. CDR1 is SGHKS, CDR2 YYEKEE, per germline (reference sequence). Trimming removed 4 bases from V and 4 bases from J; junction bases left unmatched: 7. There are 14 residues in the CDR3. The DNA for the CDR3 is TGTGCCAGCAGCAGGGACAGGTTCACTTACGAGCAGTACTTC. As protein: CASSRDRFTYEQYF.

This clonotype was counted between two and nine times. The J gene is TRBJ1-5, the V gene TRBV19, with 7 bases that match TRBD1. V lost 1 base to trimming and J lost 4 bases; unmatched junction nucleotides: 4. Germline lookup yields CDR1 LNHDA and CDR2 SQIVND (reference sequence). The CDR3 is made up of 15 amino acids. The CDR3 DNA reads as TGTGCCAGTAGTATAGCGGGACAGAGAAATCAGCCCCAGCATTTT. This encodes CASSIAGQRNQPQHF.

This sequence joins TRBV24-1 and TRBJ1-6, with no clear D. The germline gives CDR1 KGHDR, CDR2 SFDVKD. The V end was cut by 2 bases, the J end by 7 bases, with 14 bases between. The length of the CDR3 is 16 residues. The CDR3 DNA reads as TGTGCCACCAGTGATTCCCGGGCCAGTGTCAATTCACCCCTCCACTTT. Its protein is CATSDSRASVNSPLHF.

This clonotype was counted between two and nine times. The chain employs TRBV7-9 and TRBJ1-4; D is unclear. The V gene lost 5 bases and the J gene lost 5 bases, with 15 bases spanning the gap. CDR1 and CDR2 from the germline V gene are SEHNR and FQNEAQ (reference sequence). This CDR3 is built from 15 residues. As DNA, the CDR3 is TGTGCCAGCAGCCTCACGGAGTCATCGAATGAAAAACTGTTTTTT. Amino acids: CASSLTESSNEKLFF.

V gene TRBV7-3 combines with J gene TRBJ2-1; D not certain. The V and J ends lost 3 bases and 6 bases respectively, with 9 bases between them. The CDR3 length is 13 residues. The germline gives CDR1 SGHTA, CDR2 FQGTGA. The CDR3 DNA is TGTGCCAGCAGCTTGGACCGCAGCAATGAGCAGTTCTTC. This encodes CASSLDRSNEQFF. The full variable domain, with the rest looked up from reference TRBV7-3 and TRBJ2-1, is GAGVSQTPSNKVTEKGKYVELRCDPISGHTALYWYRQSLGQGPEFLIYFQGTGAADDSGLPNDRFFAVRPEGSVSTLKIQRTERGDSAVYLCASSLDRSNEQFFGPGTRLTVL.

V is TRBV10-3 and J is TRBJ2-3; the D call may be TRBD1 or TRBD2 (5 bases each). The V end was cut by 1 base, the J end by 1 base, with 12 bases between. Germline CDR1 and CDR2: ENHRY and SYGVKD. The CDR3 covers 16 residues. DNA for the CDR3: TGTGCCATCAGTGAGTTCTGGGACGGTGGCACAGATACGCAGTATTTT. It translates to CAISEFWDGGTDTQYF.

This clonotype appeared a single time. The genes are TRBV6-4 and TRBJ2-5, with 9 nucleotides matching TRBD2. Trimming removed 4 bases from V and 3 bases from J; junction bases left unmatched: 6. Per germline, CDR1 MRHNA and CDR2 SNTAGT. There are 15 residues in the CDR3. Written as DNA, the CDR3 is TGTGCCAGCAGTGTAGCGGGAGTCAGGGAAGAGACCCAGTACTTC. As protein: CASSVAGVREETQYF.

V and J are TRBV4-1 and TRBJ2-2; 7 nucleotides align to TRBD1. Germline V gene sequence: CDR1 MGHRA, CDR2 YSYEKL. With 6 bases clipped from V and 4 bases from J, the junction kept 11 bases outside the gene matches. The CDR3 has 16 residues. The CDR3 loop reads CASRNLGTASTGELFF. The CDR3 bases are TGCGCCAGCAGGAACTTAGGGACAGCGAGCACCGGGGAGCTGTTTTTT.

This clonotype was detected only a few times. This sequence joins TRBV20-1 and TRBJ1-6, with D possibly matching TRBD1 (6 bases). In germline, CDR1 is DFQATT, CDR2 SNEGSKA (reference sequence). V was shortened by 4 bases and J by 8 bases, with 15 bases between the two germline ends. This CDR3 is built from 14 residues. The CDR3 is CSANHRVSHSPLHF. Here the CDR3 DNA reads TGCAGTGCTAATCACAGGGTCTCTCATTCACCCCTCCACTTT.

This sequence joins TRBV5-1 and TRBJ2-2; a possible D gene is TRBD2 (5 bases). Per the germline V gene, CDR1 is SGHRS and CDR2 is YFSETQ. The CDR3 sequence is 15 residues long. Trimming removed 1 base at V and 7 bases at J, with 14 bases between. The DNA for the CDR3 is TGCGCCAGCAGCTTGCGGGCTAGCCCGGACGGGGAGCTGTTTTTT. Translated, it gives CASSLRASPDGELFF.

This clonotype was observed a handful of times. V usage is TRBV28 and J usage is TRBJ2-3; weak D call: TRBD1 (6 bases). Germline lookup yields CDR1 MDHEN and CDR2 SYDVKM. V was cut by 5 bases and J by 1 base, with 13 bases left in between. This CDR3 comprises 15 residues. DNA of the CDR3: TGTGCCAGCAGTAATAGGGGGTGGGGCACAGATACGCAGTATTTT. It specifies CASSNRGWGTDTQYF.

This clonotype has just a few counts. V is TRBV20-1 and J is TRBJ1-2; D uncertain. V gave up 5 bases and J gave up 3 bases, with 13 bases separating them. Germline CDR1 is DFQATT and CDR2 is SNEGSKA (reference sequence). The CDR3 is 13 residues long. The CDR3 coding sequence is TGCAGTGCTCCCGCCGGAGGCCACTATGGCTACACCTTC. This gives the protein CSAPAGGHYGYTF.